Reported below is one TCR beta chain. The antigen remains unidentified. Constant-segment primers served in 5'RACE that generated TCR alpha and TCR beta cDNA libraries bearing sample barcodes and UMIs. One entry per CDR3 protein results from TCRdb running MiXCR on the 5' RACE reads. The table shows about 160,000 distinct CDR3 sequences, with 31% occurring only once. The data were obtained in a study of T-cell memory formation after mild COVID-19. Study conclusions and caveats: Clones contracting over day 15 to 85 were CD4/CD8 balanced, with later expanders leaning CD4+. Mostly located in CM and EM were contracting CD4+ clones, with contracting CD8+ clones located in EMRA.

The CDR3 consists of 15 residues. J was trimmed by 1 base and V by 3 bases; bases with no gene match: 5. Germline CDR1 and CDR2: LGHDT and YNNKEL (reference sequence). The receptor was isolated from an adult woman who had mild COVID-19 (a few samples of this study predate the infection). Cell type and time point are not known. Sequencing used PBMCs or a T cell subset sorted from them (not recorded which). This rearrangement joins TRBV3-1 to TRBJ2-7, with 8 nucleotides matching TRBD2. The CDR3 region has the DNA TGTGCCAGCAGCCAGAGAGCGGGAGAGTCCTACGAGCAGTACTTC. Its protein product is CASSQRAGESYEQYF.